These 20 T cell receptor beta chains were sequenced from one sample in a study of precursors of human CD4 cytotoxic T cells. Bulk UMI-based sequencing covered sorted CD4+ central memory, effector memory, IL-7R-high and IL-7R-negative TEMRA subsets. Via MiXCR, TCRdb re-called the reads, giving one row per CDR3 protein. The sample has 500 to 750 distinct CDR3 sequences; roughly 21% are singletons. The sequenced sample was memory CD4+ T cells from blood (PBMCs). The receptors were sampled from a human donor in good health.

The CDR3 spells CASSYSSTDFYSGANVLTF. CDR3 DNA: TGTGCCAGCAGTTACTCGTCGACAGACTTCTACTCTGGGGCCAACGTCCTGACTTTC. V is TRBV6-5 and J is TRBJ2-6, with D perhaps matching TRBD1 (5 bases). CDR1 and CDR2 from the germline V gene are MNHEY and SVGAGI. This CDR3 contains 19 residues. V was shortened by 0 bases and J by 0 bases, with 15 bases between the two germline ends.

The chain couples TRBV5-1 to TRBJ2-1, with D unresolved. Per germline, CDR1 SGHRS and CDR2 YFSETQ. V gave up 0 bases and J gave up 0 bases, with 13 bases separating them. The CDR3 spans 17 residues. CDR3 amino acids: CASSLESQASSYNEQFF. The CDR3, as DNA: TGCGCCAGCAGCTTGGAGAGTCAGGCGAGCTCCTACAATGAGCAGTTCTTC.

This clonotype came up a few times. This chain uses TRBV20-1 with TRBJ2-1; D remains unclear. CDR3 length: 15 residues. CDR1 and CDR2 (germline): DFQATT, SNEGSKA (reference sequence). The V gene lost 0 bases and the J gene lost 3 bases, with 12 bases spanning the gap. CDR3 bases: TGCAGTGCTAGAGACGGTGGGAAACGCTACAATGAGCAGTTCTTC. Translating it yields CSARDGGKRYNEQFF.

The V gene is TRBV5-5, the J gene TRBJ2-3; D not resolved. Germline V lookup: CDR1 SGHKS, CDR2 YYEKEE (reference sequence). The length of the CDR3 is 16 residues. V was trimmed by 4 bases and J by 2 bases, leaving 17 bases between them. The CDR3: CASSAGPLRYTDTQYF. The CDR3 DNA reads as TGTGCCAGCAGCGCCGGACCCCTTAGATACACAGATACGCAGTATTTT.

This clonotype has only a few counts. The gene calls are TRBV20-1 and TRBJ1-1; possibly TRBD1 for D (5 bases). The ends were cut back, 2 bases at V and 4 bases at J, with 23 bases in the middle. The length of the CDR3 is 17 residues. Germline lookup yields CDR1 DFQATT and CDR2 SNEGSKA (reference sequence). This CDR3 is CSARTGLGSGGGTEAFF. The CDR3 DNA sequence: TGCAGTGCTAGAACTGGGCTCGGTAGTGGGGGGGGCACTGAAGCTTTCTTT.

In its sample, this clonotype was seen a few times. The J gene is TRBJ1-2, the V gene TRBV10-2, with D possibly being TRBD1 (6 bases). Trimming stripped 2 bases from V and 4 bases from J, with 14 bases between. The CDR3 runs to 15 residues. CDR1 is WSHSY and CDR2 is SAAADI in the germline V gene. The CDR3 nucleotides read TGCGCCAGCAGTGAGCCCCCGGGGGCAGTCTATGGCTACACCTTC. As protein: CASSEPPGAVYGYTF.

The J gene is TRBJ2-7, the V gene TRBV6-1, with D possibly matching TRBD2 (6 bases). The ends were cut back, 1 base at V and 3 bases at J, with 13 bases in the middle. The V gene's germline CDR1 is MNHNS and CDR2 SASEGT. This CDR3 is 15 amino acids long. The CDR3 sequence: CASSEGPGVVYEQYF. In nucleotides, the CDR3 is TGTGCCAGCAGTGAAGGTCCGGGAGTAGTCTACGAGCAGTACTTC.

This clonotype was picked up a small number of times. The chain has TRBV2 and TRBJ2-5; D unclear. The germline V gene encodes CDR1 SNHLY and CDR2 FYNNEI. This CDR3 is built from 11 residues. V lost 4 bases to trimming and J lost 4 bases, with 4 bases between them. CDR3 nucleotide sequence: TGTGCCAGCAGTGGGACAGAGACCCAGTACTTC. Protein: CASSGTETQYF.

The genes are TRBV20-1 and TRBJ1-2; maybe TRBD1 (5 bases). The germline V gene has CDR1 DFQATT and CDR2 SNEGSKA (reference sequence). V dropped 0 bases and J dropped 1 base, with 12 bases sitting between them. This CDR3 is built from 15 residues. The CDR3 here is CSARDQQADNYGYTF. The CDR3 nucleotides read TGCAGTGCTAGAGATCAACAGGCCGATAACTATGGCTACACCTTC.

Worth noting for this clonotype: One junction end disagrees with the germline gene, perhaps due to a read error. This CDR3 is CASSTPGQGAEAYF. The CDR3 coding sequence is TGTGCCAGCAGTACCCCGGGACAGGGGGCAGAAGCTTACTTT. The V gene is TRBV12-3 or TRBV12-4, the J gene TRBJ1-1, with 12 nucleotides matching TRBD1. This CDR3 is 14 amino acids long.

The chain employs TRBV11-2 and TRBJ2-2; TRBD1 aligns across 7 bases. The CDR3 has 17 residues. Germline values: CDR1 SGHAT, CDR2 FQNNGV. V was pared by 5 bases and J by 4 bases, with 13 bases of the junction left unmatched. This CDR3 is CASSTQDRPLSTGELFF. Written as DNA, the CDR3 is TGTGCCAGCAGCACCCAGGACAGGCCGTTATCCACCGGGGAGCTGTTTTTT.

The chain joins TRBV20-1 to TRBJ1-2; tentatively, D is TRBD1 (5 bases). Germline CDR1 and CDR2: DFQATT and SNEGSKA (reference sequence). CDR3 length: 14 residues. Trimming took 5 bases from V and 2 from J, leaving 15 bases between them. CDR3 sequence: CSAFSPGRNYGYTF. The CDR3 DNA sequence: TGCAGTGCTTTTAGCCCGGGACGGAACTATGGCTACACCTTC.

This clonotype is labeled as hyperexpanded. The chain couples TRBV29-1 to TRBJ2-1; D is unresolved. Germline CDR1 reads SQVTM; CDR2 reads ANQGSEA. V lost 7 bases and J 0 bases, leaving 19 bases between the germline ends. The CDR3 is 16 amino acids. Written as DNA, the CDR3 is TGCAGCGCCCCCCTGTTGGCAACCAGCTCCTACAATGAGCAGTTCTTC. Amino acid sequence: CSAPLLATSSYNEQFF.

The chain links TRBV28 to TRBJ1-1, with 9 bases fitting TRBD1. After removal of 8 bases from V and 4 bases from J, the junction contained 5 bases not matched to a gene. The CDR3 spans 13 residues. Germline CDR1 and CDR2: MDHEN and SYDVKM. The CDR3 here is CASWDRVGTEAFF. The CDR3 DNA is TGTGCCAGCTGGGACAGGGTGGGCACTGAAGCTTTCTTT. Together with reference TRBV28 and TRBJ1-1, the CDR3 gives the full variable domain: DVKVTQSSRYLVKRTGEKVFLECVQDMDHENMFWYRQDPGLGLRLIYFSYDVKMKEKGDIPEGYSVSREKKERFSLILESASTNQTSMYLCASWDRVGTEAFFGQGTRLTVV.

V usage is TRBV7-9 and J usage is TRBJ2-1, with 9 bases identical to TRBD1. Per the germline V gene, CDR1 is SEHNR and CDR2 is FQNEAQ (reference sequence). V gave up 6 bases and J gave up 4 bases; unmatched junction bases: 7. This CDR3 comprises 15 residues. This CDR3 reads CASSLSGTGYNEQFF. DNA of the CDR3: TGTGCCAGCAGTCTATCCGGGACAGGGTACAATGAGCAGTTCTTC.

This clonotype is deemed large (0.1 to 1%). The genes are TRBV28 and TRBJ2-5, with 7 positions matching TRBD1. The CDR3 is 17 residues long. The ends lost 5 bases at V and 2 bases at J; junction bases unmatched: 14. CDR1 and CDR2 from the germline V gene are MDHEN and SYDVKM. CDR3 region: CASSVPQLQGMQETQYF. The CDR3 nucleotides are TGTGCCAGCAGTGTACCCCAACTACAGGGGATGCAAGAGACCCAGTACTTC.

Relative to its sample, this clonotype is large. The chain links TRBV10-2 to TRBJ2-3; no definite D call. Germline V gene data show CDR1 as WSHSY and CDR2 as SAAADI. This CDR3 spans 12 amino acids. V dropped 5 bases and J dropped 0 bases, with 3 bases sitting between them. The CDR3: CASSYSTDTQYF. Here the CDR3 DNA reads TGCGCCAGCAGTTACAGCACAGATACGCAGTATTTT.

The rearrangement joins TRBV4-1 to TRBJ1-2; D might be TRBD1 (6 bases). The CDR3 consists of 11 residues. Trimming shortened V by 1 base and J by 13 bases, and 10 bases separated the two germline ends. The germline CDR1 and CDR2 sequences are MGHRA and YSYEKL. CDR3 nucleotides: TGCGCCAGCAGCCAAGTCCAGGGGCTCACCTTC. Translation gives CASSQVQGLTF.

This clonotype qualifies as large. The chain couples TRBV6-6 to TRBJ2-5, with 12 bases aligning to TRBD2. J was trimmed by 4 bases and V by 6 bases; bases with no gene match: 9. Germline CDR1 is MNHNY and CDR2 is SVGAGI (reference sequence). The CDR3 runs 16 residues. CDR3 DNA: TGTGCCAGCAGCCATCCGGGGACTAGCGGGCGAGAGACCCAGTACTTC. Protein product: CASSHPGTSGRETQYF.

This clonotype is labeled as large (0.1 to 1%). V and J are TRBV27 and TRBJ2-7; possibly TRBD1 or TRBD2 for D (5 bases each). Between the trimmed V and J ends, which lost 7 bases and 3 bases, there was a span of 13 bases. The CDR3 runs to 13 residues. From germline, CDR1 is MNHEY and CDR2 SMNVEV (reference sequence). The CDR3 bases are TGTGCCAGCAAACCCGGGGACCACTACGAGCAGTACTTC. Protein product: CASKPGDHYEQYF.